This T cell receptor beta chain was sequenced during a study of T cell responses to AZD1222 COVID-19 vaccine. General observations from the study: Scientists sampled the repertoires only once the peak T cell response had passed. Across the whole spike, CD4 TCRs peaked at regions 160-218 and 743-854.

This clone was counted a few times. The antigen remains undetermined. Trimming removed 9 bases from V and 5 bases from J, with 28 bases in between. The CDR3 is 18 residues long. Germline CDR1 reads SEHNR; CDR2 reads FQNEAQ (reference sequence). Method: immunoSEQ multiplex PCR; TCRdb's copy keeps in-frame clones and lacks some. The table records 100,000 or so clones, about 88% of them present only once. This TCR derives from an adult in good health. The genes are TRBV7-9 and TRBJ2-2; D may be TRBD1 or TRBD2 (6 bases each). Sequenced here: peripheral blood, sampled on day 0 of AZD1222 vaccination. The CDR3, as DNA: TGTGCCAGTCAACCAACGACCGGGGGCGGGCCGGGGACCGGGGAGCTGTTTTTT. Translating it yields CASQPTTGGGPGTGELFF.